Sequencing of this T cell receptor (beta chain) was carried out in a study of shared T cell receptors in the human thymus. Some clones are missing from TCRdb's copy, which holds only in-frame ones; the method was immunoSEQ multiplex PCR. The sample shows roughly 500,000 clones, more than 75% of them seen only once. CDR3 length: 16 amino acids. The V gene end was trimmed by 3 bases and the J gene end by 5 bases; junction bases not matched to a gene: 12. Germline CDR1 is LNHNV and CDR2 is YYDKDF (reference sequence). The same specimen was also included in a second study, on human thymus T cells. As that report states: Donor material was obtained from healthy Finnish infants undergoing corrective surgery for congenital heart defects. Resections were taken during corrective heart surgery, and the thymus tissue came from these. Within thymic and blood repertoires, V and J gene usage appeared to be biased.

This receptor was obtained from a boy under three years old with a congenital heart defect. The chain is built from TRBV15 and TRBJ2-5; 7 positions match TRBD2. Specimen: thymocytes. The CDR3 DNA reads as TGTGCCACCAGCAGGGGTAGCGGGCGAGGACGCGAGACCCAGTACTTC. Protein product: CATSRGSGRGRETQYF.